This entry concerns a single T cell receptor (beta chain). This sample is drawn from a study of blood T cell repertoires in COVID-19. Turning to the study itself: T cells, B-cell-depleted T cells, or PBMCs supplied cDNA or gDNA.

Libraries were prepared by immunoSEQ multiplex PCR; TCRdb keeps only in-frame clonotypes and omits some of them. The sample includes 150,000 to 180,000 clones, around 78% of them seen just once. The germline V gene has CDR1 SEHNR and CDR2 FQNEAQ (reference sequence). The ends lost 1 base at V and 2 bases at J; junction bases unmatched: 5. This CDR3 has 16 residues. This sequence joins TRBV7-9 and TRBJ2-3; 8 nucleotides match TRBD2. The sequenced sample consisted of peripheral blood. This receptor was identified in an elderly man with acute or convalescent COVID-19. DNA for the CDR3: TGTGCCAGCAGCTTAGGTACGGGGGGGCTCACAGATACGCAGTATTTT. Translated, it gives CASSLGTGGLTDTQYF.